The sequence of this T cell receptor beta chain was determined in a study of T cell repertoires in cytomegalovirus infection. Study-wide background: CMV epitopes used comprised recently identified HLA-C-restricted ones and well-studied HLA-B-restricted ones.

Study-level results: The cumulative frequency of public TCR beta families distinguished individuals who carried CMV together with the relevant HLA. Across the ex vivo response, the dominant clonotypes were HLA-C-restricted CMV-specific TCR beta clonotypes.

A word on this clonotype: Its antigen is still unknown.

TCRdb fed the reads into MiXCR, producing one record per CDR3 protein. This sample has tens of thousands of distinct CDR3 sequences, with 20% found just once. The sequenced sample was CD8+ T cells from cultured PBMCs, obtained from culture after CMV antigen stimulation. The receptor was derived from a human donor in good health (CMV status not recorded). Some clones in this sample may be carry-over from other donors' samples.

Here the CDR3 reads CASSRPGGNQPQHF. The CDR3 nucleotides read TGTGCCAGCAGCCGCCCGGGGGGCAATCAGCCCCAGCATTTT. The chain links TRBV12-3 or TRBV12-4 to TRBJ1-5; weak D call: TRBD1 (5 bases). With 6 bases removed from V and 2 bases from J, the gap between germline ends came to 11 bases. The CDR3 loop spans 14 amino acids.